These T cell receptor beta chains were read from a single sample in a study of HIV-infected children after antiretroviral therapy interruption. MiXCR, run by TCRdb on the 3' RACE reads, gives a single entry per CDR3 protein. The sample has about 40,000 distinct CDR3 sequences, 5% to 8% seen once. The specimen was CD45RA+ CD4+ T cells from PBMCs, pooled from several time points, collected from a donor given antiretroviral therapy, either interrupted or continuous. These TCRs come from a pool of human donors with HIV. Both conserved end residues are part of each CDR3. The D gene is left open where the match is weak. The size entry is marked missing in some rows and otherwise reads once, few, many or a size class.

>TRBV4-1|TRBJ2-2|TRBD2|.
TGCGCCAGCAGCCAAGACCCCCTTTCCCTAGCGGGAGGGCGTAGATTCACCGGGGAGCTGTTTTTT
CASSQDPLSLAGGRRFTGELFF
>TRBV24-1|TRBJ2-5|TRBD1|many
TGTGCCACCAGTGATTTGCGGACAGGGGGCTGGGAGACCCAGTACTTC
CATSDLRTGGWETQYF
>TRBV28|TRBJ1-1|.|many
TGTGCCAGCAGCCCTTCCCCGGGACACAACCCTATGAACACTGAAGCTTTCTTT
CASSPSPGHNPMNTEAFF
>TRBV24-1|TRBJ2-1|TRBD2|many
TGTGCCACCGCCTGGGCGAGCGGGGGTTACAATGAGCAGTTCTTC
CATAWASGGYNEQFF
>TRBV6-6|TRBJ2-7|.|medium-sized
TGTGCCAGCAGTCCACCGGGACACAGCTCCTATGAACAGTACTTC
CASSPPGHSSYEQYF
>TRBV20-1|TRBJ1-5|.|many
TGCAGTGCCCAACTTAGCAATCAGCCCCAGCATTTT
CSAQLSNQPQHF
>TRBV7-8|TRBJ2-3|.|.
TGTGCCAGCAGCTTAATGGAAAACACAGATACGCAGTATTTT
CASSLMENTDTQYF
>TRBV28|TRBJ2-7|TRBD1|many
TGTGCCAGCAGTGCTACCGGGACAGGAAACTACGAGCAGTACTTC
CASSATGTGNYEQYF
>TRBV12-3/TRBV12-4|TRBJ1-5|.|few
TGTGCCAGCAGTCGGTCCCTCCTCAATCAGCCCCAGCATTTT
CASSRSLLNQPQHF
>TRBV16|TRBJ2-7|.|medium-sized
TGTGCCAGCAGCCAAGACACCTATGAACAGTACTTC
CASSQDTYEQYF
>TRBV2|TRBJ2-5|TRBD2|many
TGTGCCAGCACTTCCGGGACTAGCGTCTCGAAGACCCAGTACTTC
CASTSGTSVSKTQYF
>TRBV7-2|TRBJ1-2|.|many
TGTGCCAGCAGCTTCCTTGACGCGCCATATGGCTACACCTTC
CASSFLDAPYGYTF
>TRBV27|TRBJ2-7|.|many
TGTGCCAGCAGCCCCCAGGGACCATGGTACTACGAGCAGTACTTC
CASSPQGPWYYEQYF
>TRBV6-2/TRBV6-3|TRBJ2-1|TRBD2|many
TGTGCCAGCAGTCAAGGACTAGCGAGGCCTGAGCAGTTCTTC
CASSQGLARPEQFF
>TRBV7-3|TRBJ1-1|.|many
TGTGCCAGCAGCTTTGGGGGGACGAACACTGAAGCTTTCTTT
CASSFGGTNTEAFF
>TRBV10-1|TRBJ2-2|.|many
TGCGCCAGAAGTGAGGGGCGAGAGGTCACCGGGGAGCTGTTTTTT
CARSEGREVTGELFF
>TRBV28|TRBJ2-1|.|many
TGTGCCAGCAGTCCCCTCCTCCTAGCGAACAATGAGCAGTTCTTC
CASSPLLLANNEQFF
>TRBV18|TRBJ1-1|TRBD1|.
TGTGCCAGCTCAAGGACAGGACCCATGAACACTGAAGCTTTCTTT
CASSRTGPMNTEAFF
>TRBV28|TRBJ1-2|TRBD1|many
TGTGCCAGCCACCGGGACAGGGTGTTTGGCTACACCTTC
CASHRDRVFGYTF
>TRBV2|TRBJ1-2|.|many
TGTGCCAGCAGTGTGGGGGGGGCCTATGGCTACACCTTC
CASSVGGAYGYTF
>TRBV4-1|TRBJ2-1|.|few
TGCGCCAGCAGCCAACCCCTTGATGAGCAGTTCTTC
CASSQPLDEQFF
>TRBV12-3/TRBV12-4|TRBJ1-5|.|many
TGTGCCAGCAGTCTTGTCCCACAGGGTGGGCAGCCCCAGCATTTT
CASSLVPQGGQPQHF
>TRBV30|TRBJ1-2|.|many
TGTGCCTGGAGTCTACGGGGGACAAACTCCGACTACACCTTC
CAWSLRGTNSDYTF
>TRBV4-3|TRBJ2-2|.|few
.
CASSQYFGGATGTGELFF
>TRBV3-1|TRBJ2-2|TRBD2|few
TGTGCCAGCAGCCAAGGTTCTAGCGGGATTGTCGGGGAGCTGTTTTTT
CASSQGSSGIVGELFF
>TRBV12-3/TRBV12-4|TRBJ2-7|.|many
TGTGCCAGCAGTTTGCACAGCCTCGAGCAGTACTTC
CASSLHSLEQYF
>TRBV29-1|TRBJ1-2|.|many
TGCAGTACACACGAAGGGGGCTACACCTTC
CSTHEGGYTF
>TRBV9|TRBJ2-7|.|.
TGTGCCAGCAGTTTTATCAGCTCCTACGAGCAGTACTTC
CASSFISSYEQYF
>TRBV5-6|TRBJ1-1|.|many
TGTGCCAGCAGTTCCGGGCCAGGAGGGACTGAAGCTTTCTTT
CASSSGPGGTEAFF
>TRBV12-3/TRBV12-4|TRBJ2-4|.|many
TGTGCCAGCAGTCTGAGATGGTTAGCCAAAAACATTCAGTACTTC
CASSLRWLAKNIQYF
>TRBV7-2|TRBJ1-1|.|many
TGTGCCAGCAGGTATGCCGGGACGACGTCTGGGGCTTTCTTT
CASRYAGTTSGAFF
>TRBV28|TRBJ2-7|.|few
TGTGCCAGCAGATTCCCCCCCTACGAGCAGTACTTC
CASRFPPYEQYF
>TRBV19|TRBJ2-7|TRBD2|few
TGTGCCAGTAGTCGCTGGACTAGCGGGGGACCTGACTACGAGCAGTACTTC
CASSRWTSGGPDYEQYF
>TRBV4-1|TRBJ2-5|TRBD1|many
TGCGCCAGCAGCCAGCGAGGGGACAGGGGAATTAGCGGGGTACAAGAGACCCAGTACTTC
CASSQRGDRGISGVQETQYF
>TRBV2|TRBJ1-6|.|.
TGTGCCAGCAGTGCCCGGGACCTAGACCCTCCCCTCCACTTT
CASSARDLDPPLHF
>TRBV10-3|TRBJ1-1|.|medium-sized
TGTGCCATCAGTGATCGGGCGGGGGACACTGAAGCTTTCTTT
CAISDRAGDTEAFF
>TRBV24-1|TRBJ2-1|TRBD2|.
TGTGCCAACCAGGGACTAGTCAAAGTGAATGAGCAGTTCTTC
CANQGLVKVNEQFF
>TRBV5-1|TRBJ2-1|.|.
TGCGCCAGCAGCCCGGTGCCGGGGTTAGGCAATGAGCAGTTCTTC
CASSPVPGLGNEQFF
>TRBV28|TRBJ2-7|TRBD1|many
TGTGCCAGCAGCCCGGGACAGAAAATCTACGAGCAGTACTTC
CASSPGQKIYEQYF
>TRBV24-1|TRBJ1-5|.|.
TGTGCCACCAGTGTGGGGGGATTTGGCCCCCAGCATTTT
CATSVGGFGPQHF
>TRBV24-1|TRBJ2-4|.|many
TGTGCCACCGCGCAGGGAAACATTCAGTACTTC
CATAQGNIQYF
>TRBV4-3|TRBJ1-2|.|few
TGCGCCAGCAGCCAAGAATACCCTGAGGTCTACTATGGCTACACCTTC
CASSQEYPEVYYGYTF
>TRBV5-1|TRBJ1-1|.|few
TGCGCCAGCAGTCAGGACAGCTCAGGGCGGAACACTGAAGCTTTCTTT
CASSQDSSGRNTEAFF
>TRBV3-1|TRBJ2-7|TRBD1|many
TGTGCCAGCAGCCAAGTTGGGACAGGGACCTACGAGCAGTACTTC
CASSQVGTGTYEQYF
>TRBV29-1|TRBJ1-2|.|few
TGCAGCGTTGGGCTCGGGGACTATGGCTACACCTTC
CSVGLGDYGYTF
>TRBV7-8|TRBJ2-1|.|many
TGTGCCAGCAGCAAGGACACAGGGAATGTAAATGAGCAGTTCTTC
CASSKDTGNVNEQFF
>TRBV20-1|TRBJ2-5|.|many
TGCAGTGCAACGTATGGGGGGGCAAAAGAGACCCAGTACTTC
CSATYGGAKETQYF
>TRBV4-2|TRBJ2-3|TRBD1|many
TGTGCCAGCAGCCAAGGGCAGGGGGCCGAAACGCTGTATTTT
CASSQGQGAETLYF
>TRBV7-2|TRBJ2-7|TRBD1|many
TGTGCCAGCAGGAGGGACAGGGCCAACGAGCAGTACTTC
CASRRDRANEQYF
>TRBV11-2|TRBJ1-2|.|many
TGTGCCAGCAGCTCAACTATGTATGGCTACACCTTC
CASSSTMYGYTF
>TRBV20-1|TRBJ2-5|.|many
TGCAGTGCTAGCTGTCCCGTCGCAGGGAGTCGGGAGACCCAGTACTTC
CSASCPVAGSRETQYF
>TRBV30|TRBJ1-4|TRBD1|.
TGTGCCTGGAGCCGGGACAGGGTTTCCAACGAAAGATTATTTTTC
CAWSRDRVSNERLFF
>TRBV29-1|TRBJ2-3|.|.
TGCAGCGTTGATCAGGTGGATACGCAGTATTTT
CSVDQVDTQYF
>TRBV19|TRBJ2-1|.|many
TGTGCCAGTACCCAAGCGGATAGCTCCTACAATGAGCAGTTCTTC
CASTQADSSYNEQFF